This is a list of T cell receptor beta chains from one sample in a study of blood T cell repertoires in COVID-19. Libraries were prepared by immunoSEQ multiplex PCR; TCRdb keeps only in-frame clonotypes and omits some of them. The repertoire consists of about 99,000 clones, with roughly 90% occurring once and the leading ten covering under 20%. The specimen sequenced was peripheral blood. The receptors shown here come from a woman over 75 in a cohort sampled during active COVID-19. The CDR3 runs from the conserved cysteine through the conserved F or W. D genes are given only for firm matches. Clone size, where shown, is once, few, many, or a class for clones that have expanded.

once,.,TRBV27,TRBJ2-7,CASSLIAGIPYEQYF,TGTGCCAGCAGTTTAATCGCAGGGATCCCTTACGAGCAGTACTTC
.,TRBD2,TRBV27,TRBJ2-1,CASSLRLAGRHEQFF,TGTGCCAGCAGTTTAAGACTAGCGGGCCGACATGAGCAGTTCTTC
.,TRBD2,TRBV5-1,TRBJ2-5,CASSLEIAGQETQYF,TGCGCCAGCAGCTTGGAGATAGCGGGACAAGAGACCCAGTACTTC
.,TRBD1,TRBV25-1,TRBJ1-1,CASRRGDRVNTEAFF,TGTGCCAGCAGGAGAGGGGACAGGGTGAACACTGAAGCTTTCTTT
once,TRBD2,TRBV6-5,TRBJ2-7,CASREREGLWEQYF,TGTGCCAGCAGAGAGCGGGAGGGCCTTTGGGAGCAGTACTTC
.,.,TRBV4-1,TRBJ1-4,CASSQDWTTNEKLFF,TGCGCCAGCAGCCAGGACTGGACAACTAATGAAAAACTGTTTTTT
once,TRBD2,TRBV2,TRBJ2-5,CASSESETSGQETQYF,TGTGCCAGCAGTGAATCGGAGACTAGCGGGCAAGAGACCCAGTACTTC
.,TRBD1,TRBV6-5,TRBJ2-1,CASRDDRGGNEQFF,TGTGCCAGCAGAGATGACAGGGGGGGAAATGAGCAGTTCTTC
.,TRBD2,TRBV29-1,TRBJ2-1,CSVDQGTSYDEQFF,TGCAGCGTTGATCAGGGGACTAGCTACGATGAGCAGTTCTTC
.,TRBD2,TRBV11-3,TRBJ2-5,CASSSPSGSRQETQYF,TGTGCCAGCAGCTCCCCTAGCGGGTCGCGCCAAGAGACCCAGTACTTC
.,TRBD2,TRBV7-6,TRBJ2-3,CASSRPSGSGDTQYF,TGTGCCAGCAGCAGGCCTAGCGGGAGTGGGGATACGCAGTATTTT
.,TRBD1,TRBV5-4,TRBJ1-5,CATGTGGNSNQPQHF,TGTGCCACGGGGACAGGGGGTAATAGCAATCAGCCCCAGCATTTT
.,.,TRBV24-1,TRBJ2-3,CATSDATLAGSTDTQYF,TGTGCCACCAGTGACGCGACACTAGCCGGAAGCACAGATACGCAGTATTTT
.,TRBD1,TRBV7-8,TRBJ1-2,CASSFDTQGSLGGYTF,TGTGCCAGCAGCTTCGACACACAGGGGAGTCTTGGTGGCTACACCTTC
.,.,TRBV3-1/TRBV3-2,TRBJ2-7,CASSQGGAGGEQYF,TGTGCCAGCAGCCAAGGCGGGGCAGGAGGCGAGCAGTACTTC
once,TRBD1,TRBV19,TRBJ1-1,CASSGQGATEAFF,TGTGCCAGTAGTGGGCAGGGGGCCACTGAAGCTTTCTTT
.,.,TRBV5-1,TRBJ1-1,CASKVGVDTEAFF,TGCGCCAGCAAGGTCGGGGTGGACACTGAAGCTTTCTTT
.,.,TRBV6-5,TRBJ2-7,CASTRTDRSSYEQYF,TGTGCCAGCACTAGAACAGACAGGTCTTCCTACGAGCAGTACTTC
once,TRBD1,TRBV19,TRBJ2-7,CASSIGQGGYEQYF,TGTGCCAGTAGTATAGGACAGGGGGGTTACGAGCAGTACTTC
.,.,TRBV18,TRBJ2-5,CASSLGHQQETQYF,TGTGCCAGCTCACTGGGACACCAACAAGAGACCCAGTACTTC
few,TRBD1,TRBV2,TRBJ2-1,CASSVGQNNEQFF,TGTGCCAGCAGCGTGGGACAGAACAATGAGCAGTTCTTC
.,.,TRBV10-1,TRBJ2-7,CASTIATPRASSYEQYF,TGCGCCAGCACCATCGCCACCCCCAGGGCTAGCTCCTACGAGCAGTACTTC
.,.,TRBV19,TRBJ2-2,CASSIEGTGELFF,TGTGCCAGTAGTATCGAGGGCACCGGGGAGCTGTTTTTT
.,.,TRBV5-1,TRBJ2-5,CASSLALGQETQYF,TGCGCCAGCAGCTTGGCCCTCGGGCAAGAGACCCAGTACTTC
.,TRBD2,TRBV15,TRBJ2-2,CATSSDQPGLGNTGELFF,TGTGCCACCAGCAGCGATCAACCGGGACTAGGGAACACCGGGGAGCTGTTTTTT
.,TRBD2,TRBV7-9,TRBJ2-1,CASSSLSGSRNEQFF,TGTGCCAGCAGCTCCCTGAGCGGGAGTAGGAATGAGCAGTTCTTC
.,TRBD2,TRBV2,TRBJ2-5,CASTLAGVGETQYF,TGTGCCAGCACCCTAGCGGGGGTTGGGGAGACCCAGTACTTC
.,TRBD2,TRBV5-1,TRBJ2-3,CASRWTSGGAGDTQYF,TGCGCCAGCAGATGGACTAGCGGGGGGGCCGGAGATACGCAGTATTTT
.,TRBD1,TRBV24-1,TRBJ1-5,CATSDSGQGARPQHF,TGTGCCACCAGTGATTCGGGACAGGGGGCTCGGCCCCAGCATTTT
.,TRBD2,TRBV9,TRBJ2-1,CASSVDTGGSYNEQFF,TGTGCCAGCAGCGTAGATACGGGGGGGTCCTACAATGAGCAGTTCTTC
.,TRBD1,TRBV18,TRBJ1-1,CASSYLGGGARTEAFF,TGTGCCAGCTCATATCTAGGAGGGGGCGCGAGGACTGAAGCTTTCTTT
.,TRBD2,TRBV5-6,TRBJ2-5,CASSPSTSGKKETQYF,TGTGCCAGCAGCCCCTCGACTAGCGGTAAGAAAGAGACCCAGTACTTC
.,.,TRBV18,TRBJ1-2,CASSPDRDTNYGYTF,TGTGCCAGCTCACCTGACAGAGATACTAACTATGGCTACACCTTC
.,TRBD2,TRBV15,TRBJ2-7,CATSTSGGPYEQYF,TGTGCCACCAGCACCAGCGGGGGGCCCTACGAGCAGTACTTC
.,.,TRBV21-1,TRBJ1-2,CASRPWDRVSPGYTF,TGTGCCAGCAGGCCCTGGGACAGAGTTTCTCCTGGCTACACCTTC
.,TRBD1,TRBV10-3,TRBJ1-1,CAIRTQTGGPMNTEAFF,TGTGCCATCAGGACTCAGACAGGGGGCCCTATGAACACTGAAGCTTTCTTT